The following is a T cell receptor beta chain sequence with its context. What this receptor recognizes is not known. Per-nucleotide qualities are absent, and no much larger clonotype sits a single base away. This sample is drawn from a study of blood T cell repertoires in COVID-19 (dated by TCRdb to 2019 to 2021). Looking at the study overall: Samples covering the acute and convalescent phases of COVID-19 were provided by collaborators in the United States, Italy and Spain. The material from the prospective study consisted of cDNA or gDNA derived from T cells, B-cell-depleted T cells, or PBMCs. Deeply sampled blood TCRbeta repertoires from subjects exposed to, actively infected with, or recovered from COVID-19 were included in the dataset. A freely available public database, intended as a resource for researchers studying the immune response to SARS-CoV-2, is where the repertoires were released. The samples were drawn from the first 160 participants of the ongoing ImmuneRACE study and from some 1,300 subjects provided by 6 global collaborators. Sample metadata almost always included a de-identified subject ID, COVID-19 status, age in years and sex. Where available, HLA class I and class II types were taken from metadata supplied by the sample provider and were not determined by assay-based typing. What the authors observed across the whole study: Clinical and demographic metadata were provided uncurated, with the amount varying by source and participant.

Trimming accounts for 1 base at V and 4 bases at J, while the number of junction bases matched to no gene is 11. The CDR3 has 20 amino acids, counting the end cysteine and phenylalanine. Only CDR3 DNA remains: 60 bases, in frame from the first base. From a lookup of the germline V gene (reference sequence), CDR1 and CDR2 are GTSNPN and SVGIG. The collaborating institutions used their own protocols to collect whole blood in K2EDTA tubes. For TCRbeta analysis, collaborator samples were shipped as frozen whole blood, as isolated PBMCs, or as DNA extracted from either sample type. TCRbeta CDR3 regions were amplified from genomic DNA using the immunoSEQ Assay, a bias-controlled multiplex PCR. Under the source paper's analysis protocol: The number of nucleated cells in each sample was estimated by amplification of reference gene primers within the assay. To quantify the absolute abundance of each unique TCRbeta CDR3 rearrangement, sequence reads were collapsed and filtered. For each sample, productive Simpson clonality was calculated as the square root of Simpson's diversity index across productive rearrangements. TCRdb re-hosts the immuneACCESS table, in-frame sequences only. Its copies lack some clones; in the studies checked, an unresolved V gene accounts for under half of them, and the cause for the rest is not known. For V, J and clone size, that table is used; D and trimming come from the DNA. This sample is represented by 54,000 or so clones; around 88% of them were singletons. The top ten hold just under 25% of the sample.

The chain is assembled from TRBV30 and TRBJ2-6, with 15 central nucleotides matching TRBD2. The sequence was obtained from an elderly woman with acute or convalescent COVID-19. Sequenced sample: peripheral blood. The nucleotide sequence reads TGTGCCTGGAGTGAACCTCGGGGGACTAGCGGGAGGTCAGGGGCCAACGTCCTGACTTTC. This encodes CAWSEPRGTSGRSGANVLTF.